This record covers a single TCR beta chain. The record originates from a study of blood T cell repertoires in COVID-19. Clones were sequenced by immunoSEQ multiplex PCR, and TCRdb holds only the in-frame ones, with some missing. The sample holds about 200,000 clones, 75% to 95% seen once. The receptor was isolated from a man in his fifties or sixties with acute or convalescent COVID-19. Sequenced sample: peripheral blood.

The CDR3: CSASSRQLETQYF. The CDR3 DNA reads TGCAGTGCTAGTTCGCGGCAGTTGGAGACCCAGTACTTC. The V and J genes are TRBV20-1 and TRBJ2-5, with D hard to call. The CDR3 contains 13 residues. Trimming left V 3 bases short and J 5 bases short, with 13 bases between. Germline V gene lookup returns CDR1 DFQATT and CDR2 SNEGSKA (reference sequence).